This is a list of T cell receptor beta chains from one sample in a study of OX40 agonist ivuxolimab in advanced cancers. Only in-frame clones appear in the TCRdb table, and some are missing; sequencing was by immunoSEQ multiplex PCR. The sample shows 50,000 to 60,000 clones, around 90% of them seen only once. Sequencing used CD4+ or CD8+ T cells sorted from blood, obtained in a trial of the OX40 agonist ivuxolimab. These receptors originate from an adult with an advanced solid tumor such as melanoma, head and neck, liver or kidney cancer. Each CDR3 is given with its conserved first and last residue. Fields, in order: V gene, clone size, D gene, J gene, CDR3 DNA, CDR3 protein. D genes are given only for firm matches. A clone size is listed for some rows: how often the clone was seen (once, few, many), or a class if it is expanded.

TRBV7-9	once	TRBD1	TRBJ1-2	TGTGCCAGCAGCTTAGGGGACAGGGACTCCTTC	CASSLGDRDSF
TRBV7-3	.	.	TRBJ2-2	TGTGCCAGCAGCCCATCGGGACAAGGGCACGGGGAGCTGTTTTTT	CASSPSGQGHGELFF
TRBV28	.	.	TRBJ2-7	TGTGCCAGCGGCATCAAGACGGTACCCTACGAGCAGTACTTC	CASGIKTVPYEQYF
TRBV11-2	.	.	TRBJ2-5	TGTGCCAGCAGCTACAGACATGGTGAGACCCAGTACTTC	CASSYRHGETQYF
TRBV15	.	.	TRBJ1-5	TGTGCCACCAGCGACACCAGTGGGGGCCGGAATCAGCCCCAGCATTTT	CATSDTSGGRNQPQHF
TRBV6-5	.	.	TRBJ2-1	TGTGCCGTAACAGCTAGCTCCTACAATGAGCAGTTCTTC	CAVTASSYNEQFF
TRBV7-8	.	.	TRBJ1-2	TGTGCCAGCAGCTCCCCCCCGCCGACAACGTACCCTAACTATGGCTACACCTTC	CASSSPPPTTYPNYGYTF
TRBV7-3	.	.	TRBJ2-5	TGTGCCAGCAGCCAGGGGACCGACGGGGAGCAGTACTTC	CASSQGTDGEQYF
TRBV5-1	.	.	TRBJ2-3	TGCGCCAGCAGCTCCGATATGGGCGGGAACACAGATACGCAGTATTTT	CASSSDMGGNTDTQYF
TRBV5-1	.	TRBD2	TRBJ2-2	TGCGCCAGCAGCTTGGCCGCTAGCGGGGGGCCCGGGGAGCTGTTTTTT	CASSLAASGGPGELFF
TRBV29-1	.	TRBD1	TRBJ1-4	TGCAGCGCCCGGGACAGGACAGCAACTAATGAAAAACTGTTTTTT	CSARDRTATNEKLFF
TRBV30	.	.	TRBJ1-2	TGTGCCTGGAGCGCAGGACAGCAGCTCTATGGCTACACCTTC	CAWSAGQQLYGYTF
TRBV11-2	.	.	TRBJ2-3	TGTGCCAGCAGCGACAACCGGGGGCGGGGCGCGCGGGGAGATACGCAGTATTTT	CASSDNRGRGARGDTQYF
TRBV5-1	.	TRBD1	TRBJ2-2	TGCGCCAGCAGCTTGAGGACAGGGGGCACCGGGGAGCTGTTTTTT	CASSLRTGGTGELFF
TRBV28	.	TRBD1	TRBJ1-3	TGTGCCAGCAGTAGTGACAGGGCACTCAACACCATATATTTT	CASSSDRALNTIYF
TRBV12-5	.	TRBD1	TRBJ1-5	TGTGCTAGTGGCCCCCCTGGGACAGGGGCCCCCGAGCATTTT	CASGPPGTGAPEHF
TRBV2	.	.	TRBJ2-3	TGTGCCAGCACCCTGCGGCTTAGCACAGATACGCAGTATTTT	CASTLRLSTDTQYF
TRBV27	.	.	TRBJ1-6	TGTGCCAGCAGTTTTCGGGATGGACCCCTCCACTTT	CASSFRDGPLHF
TRBV19	.	.	TRBJ2-3	TGTGCCAGTAGTAGGGGTCCTAGCCAGGATACGCAGTATTTT	CASSRGPSQDTQYF
TRBV10-3	.	.	TRBJ1-2	TGTGCCATCAGTGAGGGAGGAGAGGGTAACTATGGCTACACCTTC	CAISEGGEGNYGYTF
TRBV27	.	.	TRBJ1-3	TGTGCCAGCAGTTTATTTCGGGGACCGACCTCTGGAAACACCATATATTTT	CASSLFRGPTSGNTIYF
TRBV27	.	.	TRBJ1-2	TGTGCCAGCAGTTTACGGGCAGCCAACTATGGCTACACCTTC	CASSLRAANYGYTF
TRBV19	.	.	TRBJ1-5	TGTGCCAGTAGTGAGGGGGAGAATCAGCCCCAGCATTTT	CASSEGENQPQHF
TRBV10-3	.	.	TRBJ1-2	TGTGCCCTTCGGGGGGACACAGCAAACTATGGCTACACCTTC	CALRGDTANYGYTF
TRBV13	.	TRBD2	TRBJ2-1	TGTGCCAGCAGCTCCCCCGGGCTAGCGGCAAAGAATGAGCAGTTCTTC	CASSSPGLAAKNEQFF
TRBV4-2	.	.	TRBJ1-1	TGTGCCAGCAGCTTGCAGGGAAGCACTGAAGCTTTCTTT	CASSLQGSTEAFF
TRBV7-8	.	.	TRBJ2-7	TGTGCCAGCAGCTTAGTGGGGACATCGGGCTACGAGCAGTACTTC	CASSLVGTSGYEQYF
TRBV19	.	.	TRBJ1-1	TGTGCCAGTAGGGGACGGCGGCTCAACACTGAAGCTTTCTTT	CASRGRRLNTEAFF
TRBV7-8	.	TRBD2	TRBJ2-7	TGTGCCAGCAGTTATAGCGGGGGGGCCTACGAGCAGTACTTC	CASSYSGGAYEQYF
TRBV7-9	.	TRBD1	TRBJ1-2	TGTGCCAGCAGCCCCATGGGGACAGGGAGGGATGGCTACACCTTC	CASSPMGTGRDGYTF